A selection of T cell receptor beta chains follows, all from one sample in a study of CD8+ T cells in alopecia areata. Method: immunoSEQ multiplex PCR; TCRdb's copy keeps in-frame clones and lacks some. The sample carries almost 250,000 clones, under 80% recorded once. Specimen: CD4+ T cells sorted from blood, collected at week 0. The receptors shown here come from a human donor with alopecia areata. Each CDR3 is given with its conserved first and last residue. Fields, in order: J gene, D gene, clone size, V gene, CDR3 DNA, CDR3 protein. D genes are given only for firm matches. The size field is filled for only some rows; it gives once, few, many or a size class.

>TRBJ2-7|TRBD1|-|TRBV15
TGTGCCACCAGCAGAGGGGGCTGGGACAGCCCCTCCTACGAGCAGTACTTC
CATSRGGWDSPSYEQYF
>TRBJ2-3|TRBD2|-|TRBV27
TGTGCCAGCAGTTCCCGTGGTAGCGGGGGGGCGATGGGGCAGTATTTT
CASSSRGSGGAMGQYF
>TRBJ2-2|-|-|TRBV29-1
TGCAGCGTTGCTTTGATTAACGCGAACACCGGGGAGCTGTTTTTT
CSVALINANTGELFF
>TRBJ1-5|TRBD1|-|TRBV9
TGTGCCAGCAGCCCCGAGAATGACAGGGCAAATCAGCCCCAGCATTTT
CASSPENDRANQPQHF
>TRBJ2-5|-|-|TRBV29-1
TGCAGCGCCTCTCGGGGGGCGGGTGAGACCCAGTACTTC
CSASRGAGETQYF
>TRBJ1-2|-|-|TRBV4-2
TGTGCCAGCAGCCAAGAGGGAACTGTGAATGGCTACACCTTC
CASSQEGTVNGYTF
>TRBJ1-1|-|-|TRBV2
TGTGCCAGCAGTGAGCAGAACACTGAAGCTTTCTTT
CASSEQNTEAFF
>TRBJ2-3|-|-|TRBV27
TGTGCCAGCAGCCGAGGCGCGTGGGTCACAGATACGCAGTATTTT
CASSRGAWVTDTQYF
>TRBJ2-5|TRBD2|once|TRBV30
TGTGCCTGGGGACCCGGGACTAGCGAAGAGACCCAGTACTTC
CAWGPGTSEETQYF
>TRBJ1-5|-|few|TRBV6-6
TGTGCCAGCAGTGACTCGGGGCAGGGACGGTTTCAGCCCCAGCATTTT
CASSDSGQGRFQPQHF
>TRBJ1-5|-|-|TRBV30
TGTGCCTGGAGCCCCGTAGGACCCCATAGCAATCAGCCCCAGCATTTT
CAWSPVGPHSNQPQHF
>TRBJ1-1|-|few|TRBV2
TGTGCTCATTCGGGGGCCACTGAAGCTTTCTTT
CAHSGATEAFF
>TRBJ2-7|-|once|TRBV30
TGTGCCTGGAGATCCCGGGACGGTGGCTCCTACGAGCAGTACTTC
CAWRSRDGGSYEQYF
>TRBJ1-1|TRBD1|-|TRBV30
TGTGCCGGCCCGGGACAGGGGAACACTGAAGCTTTCTTT
CAGPGQGNTEAFF
>TRBJ2-1|-|-|TRBV14
TGTGCCAGCAGCCAAGATGGGCTGACCAGTGAGCAGTTCTTC
CASSQDGLTSEQFF
>TRBJ1-4|-|once|TRBV25-1
TGTGCCAGCAGTGGCCAGGGGTTGAATGAAAAACTGTTTTTT
CASSGQGLNEKLFF
>TRBJ2-2|-|-|TRBV6-6
TGTGCCAGCAGTTACAATACAGCCGGGGAGCTGTTTTTT
CASSYNTAGELFF
>TRBJ2-7|-|-|TRBV2
TGTGCCAGTGGACAGACACTTTTCTACGAGCAGTACTTC
CASGQTLFYEQYF
>TRBJ1-1|-|-|TRBV29-1
TGCAGCGGGCAGGGGATTGATGAAGCTTTCTTT
CSGQGIDEAFF
>TRBJ2-5|-|-|TRBV6-1
TGTGCCAGCAGTGAAGACAGGTTCGGCACTGGGGAGACCCAGTACTTC
CASSEDRFGTGETQYF
>TRBJ2-1|TRBD2|few|TRBV11-2
TGTGCCAGCAGCCCCACTCAGCGGGGAGGATACAATGAGCAGTTCTTC
CASSPTQRGGYNEQFF
>TRBJ2-3|-|-|TRBV29-1
TGCAGCGTTGCAGGGCTTCGGGCCACAGATACGCAGTATTTT
CSVAGLRATDTQYF
>TRBJ2-5|-|-|TRBV7-8
TGTGCCAGCAGCTCAACGGGACTTCAACAAGAGACCCAGTACTTC
CASSSTGLQQETQYF
>TRBJ2-5|TRBD1|-|TRBV9
TGTGCCAGCAGCGCGGGGACAGGGTTCGGGGAGACCCAGTACTTC
CASSAGTGFGETQYF
>TRBJ2-2|-|-|TRBV19
TGTGCCAGTAGTTATGGGACTCCCACCGGGGAGCTGTTTTTT
CASSYGTPTGELFF
>TRBJ2-5|TRBD1|once|TRBV29-1
TGCAGCGTCCTTCGGACAGGGGGCCGTCCAGAGACCCAGTACTTC
CSVLRTGGRPETQYF
>TRBJ1-5|TRBD1|-|TRBV5-6
TGTGCCAGCAGCTTCCGACAGGGTGGATCTCAGCCCCAGCATTTT
CASSFRQGGSQPQHF
>TRBJ1-1|-|-|TRBV5-1
TGCGCCAGCAGCCCCGGACAGCCCCCGGTAGACACTGAAGCTTTCTTT
CASSPGQPPVDTEAFF
>TRBJ2-1|TRBD2|-|TRBV14
TGTGCCAGCAGCCCCCGGACTAGCACTTTCAATGAGCAGTTCTTC
CASSPRTSTFNEQFF
>TRBJ2-7|TRBD1|-|TRBV7-9
TGTGCCAGCAGCTCAAGGACAGGAGGACACGAGCAGTACTTC
CASSSRTGGHEQYF
>TRBJ1-5|-|-|TRBV6-6
TGTGCCAGCAGTGGGGGGAATCAGCCCCAGCATTTT
CASSGGNQPQHF
>TRBJ2-7|-|-|TRBV29-1
TGCAGCGTTGAAATGCGGGGGCGAACTTCTTACGAGCAGTACTTC
CSVEMRGRTSYEQYF
>TRBJ2-7|-|few|TRBV29-1
TGCAGCGCCAACGACGGTTCCTACGAGCAGTACTTC
CSANDGSYEQYF
>TRBJ1-5|-|few|TRBV19
TGTGCCAGTAGTATTATGGGTCAGCCCCAGCATTTT
CASSIMGQPQHF
>TRBJ2-5|-|once|TRBV5-1
TGCGCCAGCAGCTTGGCTGGGGACACCGAGGACGAGACCCAGTACTTC
CASSLAGDTEDETQYF
>TRBJ1-1|TRBD1|once|TRBV15
TGTGCCACCAGCAGACCCGGGACAGCGAACACTGAAGCTTTCTTT
CATSRPGTANTEAFF
>TRBJ1-6|-|-|TRBV7-8
TGTGCCAGCAGCCTACAAGTTTCACCCCTCCACTTT
CASSLQVSPLHF
>TRBJ1-2|TRBD1|few|TRBV25-1
TGTGCCAGCAGTGAATCCGACAGGGCAGGCTATGGCTACACCTTC
CASSESDRAGYGYTF
>TRBJ2-5|TRBD1|-|TRBV4-1
TGCGCCAGCAGCCAAGAACCCCAGGGGGCGTCGGAGACCCAGTACTTC
CASSQEPQGASETQYF
>TRBJ2-5|-|-|TRBV10-3
TGTGCCATCAGTGGAACAACCCAAGAGACCCAGTACTTC
CAISGTTQETQYF